Listed below are T cell receptor beta chains from one sample, sequenced in a study of blood T cells in healthy people across ages. TCRdb reprocessed the 5' RACE reads via MiXCR and lists one record per CDR3 protein. In the table there are 800,000 to 950,000 distinct CDR3 sequences, 30% to 45% of which are singletons. Sequenced sample: blood. These receptors were obtained from a man between 18 and 35 years old in good health. Both conserved end residues are part of each CDR3. D genes are given only for firm matches. Clone size appears in some rows only: once, few, many, or a class for an expanded clone.

D: -; J: TRBJ2-3; V: TRBV3-1; size: -; DNA: TGTGCCAGCAGCCGGCGGGACTCCTCTGATACGCAGTATTTT; CDR3: CASSRRDSSDTQYF
D: -; J: TRBJ2-5; V: TRBV7-3; size: many; DNA: TGTGCCAGCAGCTTAATTGGGTCAGCCCACGAGACCCAGTACTTC; CDR3: CASSLIGSAHETQYF
D: -; J: TRBJ1-1; V: TRBV5-6; size: few; DNA: TGTGCCAGCAGCTTGGGGGGAGACGAGGGGATCGGAGCTTTCTTT; CDR3: CASSLGGDEGIGAFF
D: TRBD1; J: TRBJ1-5; V: TRBV24-1; size: -; DNA: TGTGCCACCTCAACCGGGACAGGGACTCTTAGCAATCAGCCCCAGCATTTT; CDR3: CATSTGTGTLSNQPQHF
D: TRBD1; J: TRBJ2-7; V: TRBV10-3; size: few; DNA: TGTGCCATCAGTGAGTCGACAGGGTCGTCCTACAATGAGCAGTACTTC; CDR3: CAISESTGSSYNEQYF
D: TRBD1; J: TRBJ2-5; V: TRBV7-6; size: -; DNA: TGTGCCAGCAGCTTAAGACCGGGACAGGGGAAAGAGACCCAGTACTTC; CDR3: CASSLRPGQGKETQYF
D: -; J: TRBJ2-1; V: TRBV11-2; size: -; DNA: TGTGCCAGCAGCTTGTTCGTACAGGCAACCTACGAGCAGTTCTTC; CDR3: CASSLFVQATYEQFF
D: -; J: TRBJ2-5; V: TRBV29-1; size: -; DNA: TGCAGCGTTGGTGGGCGTCGTGAGCAGTACTTC; CDR3: CSVGGRREQYF
D: -; J: TRBJ2-5; V: TRBV6-2/TRBV6-3; size: few; DNA: TGTGCCAGCAGTTACGGCAGAGAGCAGTACTTC; CDR3: CASSYGREQYF
D: TRBD1; J: TRBJ1-2; V: TRBV12-3/TRBV12-4; size: -; DNA: TGTGCCAGCAGTGTATCGACAGGGGCGAGAGGCTACACCTTC; CDR3: CASSVSTGARGYTF
D: -; J: TRBJ1-2; V: TRBV5-1; size: -; DNA: TGCGCCAGCAGCTGGGTTTATCGGCAGAACTATGGCTACACCTTC; CDR3: CASSWVYRQNYGYTF